The 17 T cell receptor beta chains given below trace back to one sample, sequenced in a study of cytomegalovirus exposure and HLA in healthy donors. PCR was performed using 60 Vbeta and 13 Jbeta primers. TCRdb's copy holds only in-frame clones and misses some; the assay was immunoSEQ multiplex PCR. The data contain some 130,000 clones, 75% to 90% of them seen just once; the ten biggest clones take up about 1.5%. Material: PBMCs. All receptors come from a man in his forties in good health and CMV-seronegative.

V and J are TRBV27 and TRBJ2-3, with D maybe TRBD2 (6 bases). The germline V gene has CDR1 MNHEY and CDR2 SMNVEV (reference sequence). CDR3 size: 18 residues. The ends were cut back, 0 bases at V and 1 base at J, with 17 bases in the middle. CDR3 sequence reads: CASSLSVLGGFGTDTQYF. Here the CDR3 DNA reads TGTGCCAGCAGTTTATCGGTTCTCGGGGGATTTGGCACAGATACGCAGTATTTT.

The CDR3 loop is CASSSGAYGYTF. CDR3 DNA: TGTGCCAGCAGTTCTGGTGCGTATGGCTACACCTTC. V usage is TRBV6-5 and J usage is TRBJ1-2, with D uncertain. The V gene's germline CDR1 is MNHEY and CDR2 SVGAGI. The ends were cut back, 4 bases at V and 5 bases at J, with 8 bases in the middle. The CDR3 totals 12 residues.

The sample holds one count of this clone. V and J are TRBV4-1 and TRBJ1-5; D is ambiguous. V lost 0 bases, J lost 4 bases, and 10 bases lay in between. The germline CDR1 and CDR2 sequences are MGHRA and YSYEKL. CDR3 length: 15 residues. The CDR3 loop reads CASSQDRRSNQPQHF. CDR3 DNA sequence: TGCGCCAGCAGCCAAGATCGACGGAGTAATCAGCCCCAGCATTTT.

The V and J genes are TRBV9 and TRBJ2-3; 11 nucleotides align to TRBD2. The V gene end was trimmed by 2 bases and the J gene end by 7 bases; junction bases not matched to a gene: 6. CDR1 and CDR2 from the germline V gene are SGDLS and YYNGEE. The CDR3 extends over 15 amino acids. CDR3 region: CASSVLSGGANTQYF. Here the CDR3 DNA reads TGTGCCAGCAGCGTCCTTAGCGGGGGGGCAAATACGCAGTATTTT. The variable domain in full, with the rest retrieved from reference TRBV9 and TRBJ2-3, is DSGVTQTPKHLITATGQRVTLRCSPRSGDLSVYWYQQSLDQGLQFLIQYYNGEERAKGNILERFSAQQFPDLHSELNLSSLELGDSALYFCASSVLSGGANTQYFGPGTRLTVL.

Worth noting for this clone: This same CDR3 is encoded by further DNA sequences in the sample. The chain carries TRBV7-2 and TRBJ1-6; D ambiguous. V was clipped by 7 bases and J by 10 bases, with 29 bases between them. The CDR3 is 18 amino acids. Germline V gives CDR1 SGHTA, CDR2 FQGNSA. CDR3 amino acids: CASTLRAGPSRAGSPLHF. The CDR3 region has the DNA TGTGCCAGCACCCTCCGAGCGGGTCCATCGCGCGCTGGCTCACCCCTCCACTTT.

V usage is TRBV11-1 and J usage is TRBJ2-4; D might be TRBD2 (7 bases). The CDR3 totals 16 residues. Trimming took off 3 bases at V and 8 bases at J, with 20 bases between the two ends. Germline V lookup: CDR1 SGHAT, CDR2 FQDESV (reference sequence). The CDR3 protein is CASSFSAGARGDIQYF. CDR3 nucleotides: TGTGCCAGCAGCTTTTCGGCGGGGGCACGGGGGGACATTCAGTACTTC.

The rearrangement links TRBV27 to TRBJ1-1; TRBD1 agrees at 8 bases. Germline V gene data show CDR1 as MNHEY and CDR2 as SMNVEV (reference sequence). Germline trimming cut 2 bases from V and 8 bases from J; bases unmatched to any gene: 4. This CDR3 has 13 amino acids. The CDR3 loop is CASSLPGGAEAFF. CDR3 DNA sequence: TGTGCCAGCAGTTTACCAGGGGGCGCGGAAGCTTTCTTT.

The genes are TRBV18 and TRBJ1-2, with 10 bases identical to TRBD1. V lost 3 bases, J lost 6 bases, and 7 bases stayed unmatched. The CDR3 runs to 15 residues. Germline lookup yields CDR1 KGHSH and CDR2 LQKENI. For the CDR3, the DNA is TGTGCCAGCTCACCCCCCGGGACAGGGGTCCATGGCTACACCTTC. Protein: CASSPPGTGVHGYTF.

The chain recombines TRBV10-3 with TRBJ2-1; tentative D call: TRBD2 (6 bases). From germline, CDR1 is ENHRY and CDR2 SYGVKD. V was shortened by 11 bases and J by 7 bases, with 21 bases between the two germline ends. The CDR3 runs to 14 residues. The CDR3 DNA sequence: TGTGCCCCCAAACGGGACTGCGTGGGGAATGAGCAGTTCTTC. It encodes CAPKRDCVGNEQFF.

The CDR3 DNA reads as TGCAGCGTTGGTAGCGGGAGGGAAGAGAGCACAGATACGCAGTATTTT. It encodes CSVGSGREESTDTQYF. The chain links TRBV29-1 to TRBJ2-3; 11 nucleotides match TRBD2. The CDR3 extends over 16 amino acids. V shed 4 bases, J shed 0 bases, and the junction held 6 bases outside the gene matches. Germline loops: CDR1 SQVTM, CDR2 ANQGSEA.

This chain connects TRBV6-5 to TRBJ1-2; 8 nucleotides line up with TRBD1. The junction had 7 bases not matched to a gene; V was cut back by 6 bases and J by 4 bases. This CDR3 is 14 amino acids long. Germline CDR1 reads MNHEY; CDR2 reads SVGAGI. The CDR3 region has the DNA TGTGCCAGCAGAAGGGACAGGACGTCCTATGGCTACACCTTC. This sequence encodes CASRRDRTSYGYTF.

This sequence joins TRBV19 and TRBJ1-4, with 7 nucleotides matching TRBD1. Germline loops: CDR1 LNHDA, CDR2 SQIVND (reference sequence). This CDR3 spans 13 amino acids. Trimming cost V 7 bases and J 2 bases; bases outside gene matches: 1. CDR3 region: CASNRGTNEKLFF. The CDR3 DNA is TGTGCCAGTAACAGGGGTACTAATGAAAAACTGTTTTTT.

The V and J genes are TRBV7-2 and TRBJ2-1, with 9 bases lining up with TRBD2. CDR1 is SGHTA and CDR2 is FQGNSA in the germline V gene. The V gene end was trimmed by 1 base and the J gene end by 2 bases; junction bases not matched to a gene: 6. The length of the CDR3 is 17 residues. The DNA for the CDR3 is TGTGCCAGCAGCTTAGTGTCCGGGACTAGCCCCTACAATGAGCAGTTCTTC. As protein: CASSLVSGTSPYNEQFF. Combining the CDR3 with reference TRBV7-2 and TRBJ2-1 gives the whole variable domain GAGVSQSPSNKVTEKGKDVELRCDPISGHTALYWYRQSLGQGLEFLIYFQGNSAPDKSGLPSDRFSAERTGGSVSTLTIQRTQQEDSAVYLCASSLVSGTSPYNEQFFGPGTRLTVL.

The chain couples TRBV7-9 to TRBJ2-5; 9 bases map to TRBD2. The DNA matches TRBJ2-7 better at its end, which makes the J call doubtful. Germline V gene data show CDR1 as SEHNR and CDR2 as FQNEAQ (reference sequence). The CDR3 covers 16 residues. The CDR3 loop is CASSLDGAGGSYEQYF. As DNA, the CDR3 is TGTGCCAGCAGCTTAGATGGGGCGGGAGGGTCCTACGAGCAGTACTTC.

About this clone itself: The sample contains more than one DNA sequence encoding this CDR3. The chain links TRBV30 to TRBJ1-2; 9 bases align to TRBD1. The CDR3 spans 12 residues. J lost 4 bases, V lost 7 bases, and 4 bases had no gene match. CDR1 is GTSNPN and CDR2 is SVGIG in the germline V gene (reference sequence). For the CDR3, the DNA is TGTGCCTTGACAGGGGGTGGCTATGGCTACACCTTC. This translates into CALTGGGYGYTF.

The chain uses TRBV6-4 and TRBJ1-5, with D perhaps TRBD1 (6 bases). V gave up 3 bases and J gave up 4 bases, with 7 bases separating them. Germline V lookup: CDR1 MRHNA, CDR2 SNTAGT. The CDR3 is 13 residues long. The CDR3 loop reads CASSEQGNQPQHF. The DNA of the CDR3 is TGTGCCAGCAGTGAACAGGGTAATCAGCCCCAGCATTTT.

V usage is TRBV5-1 and J usage is TRBJ2-1; D perhaps matches TRBD2 (5 bases). This CDR3 region has 14 residues. Germline V gives CDR1 SGHRS, CDR2 YFSETQ. V was pared by 4 bases and J by 7 bases, with 15 bases between. The CDR3 sequence is CASSTPGAVNEQFF. The CDR3 bases are TGCGCCAGCAGCACCCCAGGAGCGGTAAATGAGCAGTTCTTC.